This TCR beta chain emerged from a study of shared clonotypes between healthy human individuals. This CDR3 contains 15 residues. Per the germline V gene, CDR1 is MNHEY and CDR2 is SMNVEV (reference sequence). With 3 bases removed from V and 0 bases from J, the gap between germline ends came to 12 bases. None of the donors, who were healthy HIV-negative adults, had recently had acute infections or vaccinations. Nashville, Tennessee was home to all donors, who were Caucasian adults. Over several immunoSEQ plates, each subset's genomic DNA was distributed in even portions. Sequencing on ten immunoSEQ deep assay plates was performed for unsorted PBMC DNA. The method was immunoSEQ multiplex PCR; TCRdb's version includes in-frame clones alone and lacks a portion of them. The table shows fewer than 550,000 clones, with almost 80% occurring only once.

The chain uses TRBV27 and TRBJ2-7; possibly TRBD2 for D (6 bases). The specimen sequenced was PBMCs. The TCR was taken from a woman in her thirties or forties in good health. Some clones in this sample may be carry-over from other donors' samples. CDR3 nucleotide sequence: TGTGCCAGCAGTTTTCAGTGGACTAACTCCTACGAGCAGTACTTC. This encodes CASSFQWTNSYEQYF.